This T cell receptor beta chain appears in the sequencing data of a study of graft-versus-host responses after intestinal transplantation. The overall study: Following induction with anti-thymocyte globulin, all recipients were given tacrolimus and steroids for about 3 years.

Concerning this clone itself: Antigen: not known.

Germline V gene data show CDR1 as MDHEN and CDR2 as SYDVKM. Germline trimming cut 9 bases from V and 0 bases from J; bases unmatched to any gene: 12. The CDR3 covers 18 residues. TCRdb's copy holds only in-frame clones and misses some; the assay was immunoSEQ multiplex PCR. The sample consists of tens of thousands of clones, roughly nine tenths of them appearing once. Broader study findings: Those patients showing graft-donor T cell macrochimerism displayed high graft-versus-host to host-versus-graft clonal ratios in allografts. Some GvH clones were seen earlier in gut or blood, suggesting intestinal origin. Association was observed between peak circulating GvH clone levels and early post-transplant HvG declines.

The sample here was unstimulated CD8+ T cells sorted from spleen or lymph node cells, taken before intestinal transplant. This TCR was sampled from a human donor who received an intestinal transplant. The chain joins TRBV28 to TRBJ2-7; TRBD2 matches at 15 bases. The CDR3 protein is CASSPGLAGGVSSYEQYF. In DNA, the CDR3 is TGTGCCAGTTCTCCGGGACTAGCGGGGGGCGTTAGCTCCTACGAGCAGTACTTC.